This T cell receptor (beta chain) emerged from a study of blood T cell repertoires in COVID-19. As for the study in general: The analysed material was cDNA or gDNA that came from T cells, B-cell-depleted T cells, or PBMCs.

V lost 1 base, J lost 6 bases, and 5 bases stayed unmatched. The V gene's germline CDR1 is LGHNA and CDR2 YSLEER. There are 15 residues in the CDR3. Sequencing used immunoSEQ multiplex PCR; TCRdb keeps in-frame clones, though not all of them. The data contain around 310,000 clones, around nine tenths of them singletons. This clone was detected a few times. Each participant's cohort was designated according to participant-reported clinical history. Recovered status in Cohort 3 required two negative PCRs, clearance, or symptom resolution. This receptor was identified in a woman in her twenties or thirties who had recovered from COVID-19. The rearrangement joins TRBV4-3 to TRBJ1-2; TRBD1 matches at 10 bases. Sequenced material: PBMCs or T cells enriched from blood (not recorded which). As DNA, the CDR3 is TGCGCCAGCAGCCAAGGGGACAGGGGACCCGATGGCTACACCTTC. It is translated as CASSQGDRGPDGYTF.